These 26 T cell receptor beta chains were all obtained from the same sample, sequenced in a study of T cell responses to AZD1222 COVID-19 vaccine. Clones were read by immunoSEQ multiplex PCR, and TCRdb kept only the in-frame ones, dropping some. This sample has about 130,000 clones, with 90% to 95% found just once. Source: peripheral blood, taken 28 days after the second AZD1222 dose. These receptors were obtained from an adult who received the AZD1222 COVID-19 vaccine.

Written as DNA, the CDR3 is TGTGCCAGCAGCTTCCCAGGCTTCGGCACAGATACGCAGTATTTT. Residues: CASSFPGFGTDTQYF. The V gene is TRBV7-9, the J gene TRBJ2-3; D is undetermined. The CDR3 length is 15 residues. Trimming stripped 3 bases from V and 1 base from J, with 11 bases between. Germline lookup yields CDR1 SEHNR and CDR2 FQNEAQ (reference sequence).

CDR3 protein: CASSYRQGGNSPLHF. The CDR3 region has the DNA TGTGCCAGCAGTTACAGACAGGGTGGGAATTCACCCCTCCACTTT. This rearrangement joins TRBV6-5 to TRBJ1-6, with 7 bases that match TRBD1. Germline CDR1 reads MNHEY; CDR2 reads SVGAGI. Trimming cost V 2 bases and J 7 bases; bases outside gene matches: 5. This CDR3 contains 15 residues.

The V call is TRBV5-4, the J call TRBJ1-1, with a tentative D call TRBD1 (5 bases). The CDR3 spans 16 residues. Germline lookup yields CDR1 SGHNT and CDR2 YYREEE (reference sequence). Trimming stripped 4 bases from V and 3 bases from J, with 19 bases between. The CDR3 region is CASSPSGPGRDTEAFF. The CDR3 DNA follows: TGTGCCAGCAGCCCTTCGGGGCCCGGGAGGGACACTGAAGCTTTCTTT.

J is TRBJ1-2 and V is TRBV27; D may be TRBD1 (6 bases). V lost 3 bases to trimming and J lost 0 bases, with 11 bases between them. CDR1 and CDR2 from the germline V gene are MNHEY and SMNVEV (reference sequence). The CDR3 runs 15 residues. This CDR3 is CASSLNRATNYGYTF. CDR3 in DNA: TGTGCCAGCAGTTTGAACAGGGCCACTAACTATGGCTACACCTTC.

This rearrangement joins TRBV4-3 to TRBJ1-1; D perhaps matches TRBD1 (6 bases). CDR1 and CDR2 (germline): LGHNA, YSLEER. Trimming left V 0 bases short and J 0 bases short, with 11 bases between. This CDR3 region has 16 residues. As DNA, the CDR3 is TGCGCCAGCAGCCAAGAGGCGACAGGACTGAACACTGAAGCTTTCTTT. Translating gives CASSQEATGLNTEAFF.

V is TRBV24-1 and J is TRBJ1-1; D is undetermined. Germline V gene lookup returns CDR1 KGHDR and CDR2 SFDVKD. This CDR3 spans 13 amino acids. Trimming shortened V by 1 base and J by 3 bases, and 5 bases separated the two germline ends. CDR3 coding DNA: TGTGCCACCAGTGATTTTGGAGACACTGAAGCTTTCTTT. Residues: CATSDFGDTEAFF.

The chain is built from TRBV7-5 and TRBJ1-2; the table gives TRBD1 as D, unverified against the DNA. TRBV7-5 counts as a pseudogene. This CDR3 is 14 amino acids long. CDR3 sequence (DNA): TGTGCCAGAAGGGCCGGGACAGGGCCCTATGGCTACACCTTC. Residues: CARRAGTGPYGYTF.

This sequence joins TRBV19 and TRBJ1-3; the D is unclear. Trimming removed 5 bases at V and 2 bases at J, with 10 bases between. Germline loops: CDR1 LNHDA, CDR2 SQIVND (reference sequence). The CDR3 extends over 14 amino acids. CDR3 nucleotide sequence: TGTGCCAGTAGTCGGGGAATAACTGGAAACACCATATATTTT. This gives the protein CASSRGITGNTIYF. The full variable domain, in which reference TRBV19 and TRBJ1-3 provide the parts outside the CDR3, is DGGITQSPKYLFRKEGQNVTLSCEQNLNHDAMYWYRQDPGQGLRLIYYSQIVNDFQKGDIAEGYSVSREKKESFPLTVTSAQKNPTAFYLCASSRGITGNTIYFGEGSWLTVV.

J is TRBJ2-7 and V is TRBV13, with 7 bases aligning to TRBD1. V shed 6 bases and J 2 bases; nucleotides not matched to a gene: 7. The CDR3 totals 14 residues. Germline CDR1 PRHDT, CDR2 FYEKMQ (reference sequence). Here the CDR3 reads CASRNRGTAYEQYF. CDR3 in DNA: TGTGCCAGCAGAAACAGGGGCACGGCCTACGAGCAGTACTTC.

The CDR3 DNA reads TGTGCCAGCAGCTTGTTCTCTTGGACAGGGAAAGATGGGGCCAACGTCCTGACTTTC. Protein: CASSLFSWTGKDGANVLTF. V usage is TRBV5-6 and J usage is TRBJ2-6; 8 bases are a match to TRBD1. Germline CDR1 SGHDT, CDR2 YYEEEE. CDR3 length equals 19 residues. J lost 3 bases, V lost 1 base, and 12 bases had no gene match.

The V call is TRBV18, the J call TRBJ2-7; 7 bases line up with TRBD1. Germline V CDR1 and CDR2: KGHSH, LQKENI. This CDR3 comprises 14 residues. Germline trimming cut 4 bases from V and 2 bases from J; bases unmatched to any gene: 5. This chain's CDR3 is CASSQGAQTYEQYF. The CDR3 DNA reads as TGTGCCAGCTCACAGGGGGCGCAGACCTACGAGCAGTACTTC. The full variable domain, in which reference TRBV18 and TRBJ2-7 provide the parts outside the CDR3, is NAGVMQNPRHLVRRRGQEARLRCSPMKGHSHVYWYRQLPEEGLKFMVYLQKENIIDESGMPKERFSAEFPKEGPSILRIQQVVRGDSAAYFCASSQGAQTYEQYFGPGTRLTVT.

The genes are TRBV28 and TRBJ2-5; D remains unclear. The ends were cut back, 9 bases at V and 1 base at J, with 9 bases in the middle. The CDR3 is 12 residues long. CDR1 is MDHEN, CDR2 SYDVKM, per germline. The CDR3 spells CARGIPQETQYF. In nucleotides, the CDR3 is TGTGCCAGAGGGATCCCCCAAGAGACCCAGTACTTC.

The V call is TRBV5-1, the J call TRBJ2-5; TRBD2 might be the D (5 bases). The germline CDR1 and CDR2 sequences are SGHRS and YFSETQ. CDR3 length equals 15 residues. V was cut by 3 bases and J by 0 bases, with 12 bases left in between. In DNA form, the CDR3 reads TGCGCCAGCAGCTCATTGGGAGAGTACCAAGAGACCCAGTACTTC. Amino acids: CASSSLGEYQETQYF.

V gene TRBV28 combines with J gene TRBJ2-3; D is perhaps TRBD1 (6 bases). The V and J ends lost 7 bases and 2 bases respectively, with 13 bases between them. Germline V gene lookup returns CDR1 MDHEN and CDR2 SYDVKM. The CDR3 is 14 residues long. Written as DNA, the CDR3 is TGTGCCAGCATTTCGGGACAATTCACAGATACGCAGTATTTT. It translates to CASISGQFTDTQYF. The entire variable domain, with the rest obtained from reference TRBV28 and TRBJ2-3, is as follows: DVKVTQSSRYLVKRTGEKVFLECVQDMDHENMFWYRQDPGLGLRLIYFSYDVKMKEKGDIPEGYSVSREKKERFSLILESASTNQTSMYLCASISGQFTDTQYFGPGTRLTVL.

The chain links TRBV7-9 to TRBJ1-1; D gene ambiguous. V was shortened by 2 bases and J by 6 bases, with 16 bases between the two germline ends. Germline V CDR1 and CDR2: SEHNR, FQNEAQ (reference sequence). The CDR3 totals 15 residues. For the CDR3, the DNA is TGTGCCAGCAGCTTATCGACCATGGGAGTACCTGAAGCTTTCTTT. Translation: CASSLSTMGVPEAFF. Together with reference TRBV7-9 and TRBJ1-1, the CDR3 gives the full variable domain: DTGVSQNPRHKITKRGQNVTFRCDPISEHNRLYWYRQTLGQGPEFLTYFQNEAQLEKSRLLSDRFSAERPKGSFSTLEIQRTEQGDSAMYLCASSLSTMGVPEAFFGQGTRLTVV.

The chain uses TRBV7-3 and TRBJ2-5, with TRBD2 matching over 8 bases. Germline V gene lookup returns CDR1 SGHTA and CDR2 FQGTGA. The V segment lost 0 bases and the J segment 2 bases; nucleotides outside the gene matches: 2. The CDR3 runs 15 residues. The CDR3 loop reads CASSLTGTSQETQYF. CDR3 DNA sequence: TGTGCCAGCAGCTTAACGGGGACTAGTCAAGAGACCCAGTACTTC. Supplemented by reference TRBV7-3 and TRBJ2-5, the full variable domain reads GAGVSQTPSNKVTEKGKYVELRCDPISGHTALYWYRQSLGQGPEFLIYFQGTGAADDSGLPNDRFFAVRPEGSVSTLKIQRTERGDSAVYLCASSLTGTSQETQYFGPGTRLLVL.

The chain recombines TRBV18 with TRBJ1-1, with TRBD1 identical over 7 bases. Germline CDR1 is KGHSH and CDR2 is LQKENI. After removal of 3 bases from V and 1 base from J, the junction contained 8 bases not matched to a gene. This CDR3 region has 16 residues. The CDR3 DNA follows: TGTGCCAGCTCACCCGCTCGGGACAGACAGAACACTGAAGCTTTCTTT. This translates into CASSPARDRQNTEAFF.

This chain uses TRBV12-3 or TRBV12-4 with TRBJ2-2; D may be TRBD1 (5 bases). The CDR3 runs 12 residues. The V and J ends lost 8 bases and 6 bases respectively, with 10 bases between them. The CDR3 here is CASSQGAGELFF. The CDR3 region has the DNA TGTGCCAGCTCTCAGGGTGCCGGGGAGCTGTTTTTT.

The chain joins TRBV4-3 to TRBJ1-4, with D possibly TRBD1 on 5 matching bases. The CDR3 spans 13 residues. Trimming took off 1 base at V and 13 bases at J, with 13 bases between the two ends. Germline CDR1 reads LGHNA; CDR2 reads YSLEER. The CDR3 bases are TGCGCCAGCAGCCAAGTCCAGAAGGGGATACTGTTTTTT. This encodes CASSQVQKGILFF.

This clone was detected only a few times. The V call is TRBV11-3, the J call TRBJ1-3, with TRBD1 as a possible D gene (5 bases). With 0 bases removed from V and 1 base from J, the gap between germline ends came to 16 bases. This CDR3 is 18 amino acids long. Germline CDR1 reads SGHNT; CDR2 reads YENEEA. CDR3 nucleotides: TGTGCCAGCAGCTTAGATCAGGGCGGGAGCGTTTCTGGAAACACCATATATTTT. It translates to CASSLDQGGSVSGNTIYF.

The CDR3 here is CASSLRQYNSPLHF. CDR3 nucleotide sequence: TGTGCCAGCAGTTTAAGACAGTATAATTCACCCCTCCACTTT. The J gene is TRBJ1-6, the V gene TRBV28, with D possibly matching TRBD1 (5 bases). CDR1 is MDHEN and CDR2 is SYDVKM in the germline V gene. Trimming took off 2 bases at V and 4 bases at J, with 6 bases between the two ends. The CDR3 sequence is 14 residues long.

The sample holds a few counts of this clone. This rearrangement joins TRBV9 to TRBJ2-7; D might be TRBD1 or TRBD2, each matching 5 bases. Germline values: CDR1 SGDLS, CDR2 YYNGEE. The CDR3 is 16 residues long. V was shortened by 0 bases and J by 0 bases, with 13 bases between the two germline ends. This CDR3 reads CASSVGGRSRSYEQYF. For the CDR3, the DNA is TGTGCCAGCAGCGTAGGGGGGAGAAGCCGCTCCTACGAGCAGTACTTC. The variable domain in full, with the rest retrieved from reference TRBV9 and TRBJ2-7, is DSGVTQTPKHLITATGQRVTLRCSPRSGDLSVYWYQQSLDQGLQFLIQYYNGEERAKGNILERFSAQQFPDLHSELNLSSLELGDSALYFCASSVGGRSRSYEQYFGPGTRLTVT.

The chain employs TRBV12-3 or TRBV12-4 and TRBJ1-2; tentatively, D is TRBD1 (5 bases). The CDR3 spans 11 residues. The V and J ends lost 2 bases and 10 bases respectively, with 8 bases between them. CDR3 DNA: TGTGCCAGCAGTTTAAGGGGAGCCTACACCTTC. Its translation is CASSLRGAYTF.

The chain carries TRBV12-3 or TRBV12-4 and TRBJ1-1, with 10 positions matching TRBD1. This CDR3 has 13 residues. J gave up 4 bases and V 7 bases, and 3 bases lay outside the gene matches. CDR3 region: CASKRTGGTEAFF. CDR3 sequence (DNA): TGTGCCAGCAAACGGACAGGGGGCACTGAAGCTTTCTTT.

J is TRBJ2-1 and V is TRBV3-1 (or the pseudogene TRBV3-2), with 7 positions matching TRBD2. Germline CDR1 is LGHDT and CDR2 is YNNKEL (reference sequence). There are 15 residues in the CDR3. V was clipped by 4 bases and J by 5 bases; unmatched bases: 8. For the CDR3, the DNA is TGTGCCAGCAGCCCCTTCAGGACTAGTCACAATGAGCAGTTCTTC. Its protein is CASSPFRTSHNEQFF.

V gene TRBV5-1 combines with J gene TRBJ2-3; 10 positions match TRBD2. V lost 4 bases, J lost 1 base, and 3 bases stayed unmatched. The CDR3 covers 15 residues. Germline CDR1 is SGHRS and CDR2 is YFSETQ. CDR3 in DNA: TGCGCCAGCAGCCTAGCGGGGGCCCGCACAGATACGCAGTATTTT. Amino acids: CASSLAGARTDTQYF.